The text below deals with one T cell receptor beta chain. V dropped 5 bases and J dropped 2 bases, with 20 bases sitting between them. CDR1 LNHDA and CDR2 SQIVND come from the germline V gene (reference sequence). The CDR3 has 17 residues. This sample is drawn from a study of blood T cell repertoires in COVID-19. Study details: Spain, Italy and the United States supplied samples that represented acute and convalescent COVID-19. PBMCs, B-cell-depleted T cells, or T cells were the source of the cDNA or gDNA that made up the material.

Data came from immunoSEQ multiplex PCR; TCRdb stores just in-frame clones and leaves some out. The repertoire consists of 310,000 or so clones, with 86% occurring once and the leading ten covering approximately 1.5%. This clonotype was obtained from a woman aged 45-59 years with acute or convalescent COVID-19. The sequenced material came from peripheral blood. V gene TRBV19 combines with J gene TRBJ2-3; perhaps TRBD2 as D (5 bases). CDR3: CASSSKLPSRDTDTQYF. Here the CDR3 DNA reads TGTGCCAGTAGTTCAAAACTCCCTAGCCGGGACACAGATACGCAGTATTTT.